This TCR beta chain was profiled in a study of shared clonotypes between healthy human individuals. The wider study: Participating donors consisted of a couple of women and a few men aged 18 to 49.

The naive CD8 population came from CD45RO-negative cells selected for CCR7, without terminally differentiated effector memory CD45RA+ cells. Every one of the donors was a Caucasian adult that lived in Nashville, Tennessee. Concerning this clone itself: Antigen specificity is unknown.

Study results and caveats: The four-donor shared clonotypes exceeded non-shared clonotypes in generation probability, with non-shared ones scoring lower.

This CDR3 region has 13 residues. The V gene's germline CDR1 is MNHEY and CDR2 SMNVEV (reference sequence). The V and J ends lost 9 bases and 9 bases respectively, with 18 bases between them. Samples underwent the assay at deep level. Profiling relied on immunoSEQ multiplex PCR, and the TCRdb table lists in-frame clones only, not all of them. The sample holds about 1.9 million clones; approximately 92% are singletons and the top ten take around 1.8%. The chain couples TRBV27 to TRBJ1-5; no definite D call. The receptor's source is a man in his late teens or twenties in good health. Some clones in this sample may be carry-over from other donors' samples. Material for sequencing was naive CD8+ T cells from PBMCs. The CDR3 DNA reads TGTGCCAGTTCCGTAGGGCCCTTAGGGCCCCAGCATTTT. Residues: CASSVGPLGPQHF.